This TCR beta chain was sequenced during a study of cytomegalovirus exposure and HLA in healthy donors. Notes on the study in general: An analysis that came later showed most CMV-associated TCR beta chains appearing HLA-restricted. More clonal expansion characterized HLA-associated TCR beta chains than equally common others in a later analysis. Accurate HLA-A and HLA-B prediction from TCR beta sequences was reported for most subjects.

The germline gives CDR1 SGDLS, CDR2 YYNGEE. The CDR3 consists of 14 residues. Deletions cut 0 bases from V and 6 bases from J, with 13 bases between. Turning to this clone: Its matching antigen is unknown.

Vbeta (60) and Jbeta (13) primers were used in the PCR. Method: immunoSEQ multiplex PCR; TCRdb's copy keeps in-frame clones and lacks some. The sample table sets out about 34,000 clones. Sample: PBMCs. The J gene is TRBJ2-7, the V gene TRBV9; D gene uncertain. The source of this sequence is a woman in her 40s in good health and CMV-seropositive. CDR3 sequence (DNA): TGTGCCAGCAGCGTAGATGGAACCCGAGGCGAGCAGTACTTC. It specifies CASSVDGTRGEQYF.